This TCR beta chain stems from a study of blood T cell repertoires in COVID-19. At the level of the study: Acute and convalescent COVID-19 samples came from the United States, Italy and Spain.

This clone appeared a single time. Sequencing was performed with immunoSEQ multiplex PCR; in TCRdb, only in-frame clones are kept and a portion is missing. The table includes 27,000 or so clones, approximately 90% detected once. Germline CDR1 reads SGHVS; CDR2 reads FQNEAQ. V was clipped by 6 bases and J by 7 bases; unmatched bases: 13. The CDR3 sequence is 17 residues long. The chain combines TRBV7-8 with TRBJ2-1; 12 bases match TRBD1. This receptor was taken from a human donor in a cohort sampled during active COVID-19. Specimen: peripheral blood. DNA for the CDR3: TGTGCCAGCAGACCACTTGGGGGGACAGGGGGCTGGAATGAGCAGTTCTTC. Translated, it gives CASRPLGGTGGWNEQFF.